Listed here are 27 T cell receptor beta chains from one sample, sequenced in a study of cytotoxic CD8 clonotypes in ibrutinib-treated CLL. The table came from immunoSEQ multiplex PCR; TCRdb's copy has only in-frame clones and leaves some out. In the table there are about 24,000 clones, around four fifths of which are singletons. The sample in question was PBMCs, obtained before ibrutinib treatment. The source is a human donor with chronic lymphocytic leukemia.

The CDR3 region has the DNA TGTGCCAGCAGCTTAAGCGATTCGGCGGGAGTACTCTACAATGAGCAGTTCTTC. Its translation: CASSLSDSAGVLYNEQFF. This chain links TRBV7-3 with TRBJ2-1; TRBD2 matches at 7 bases. The length of the CDR3 is 18 residues. Germline CDR1 reads SGHTA; CDR2 reads FQGTGA. J gave up 3 bases and V 1 base, and 12 bases lay outside the gene matches.

This clone was found a few times. The rearrangement uses TRBV6-6 and TRBJ1-4; D is unresolved. Trimming pared 0 bases from V and 6 bases from J, leaving 2 bases between. This CDR3 region has 12 residues. CDR1 and CDR2 from the germline V gene are MNHNY and SVGAGI (reference sequence). The CDR3 sequence is CASSYSDEKLFF. For the CDR3, the DNA is TGTGCCAGCAGTTACTCGGATGAAAAACTGTTTTTT.

The chain's CDR3 is CASSVEGFNTEAFF. The CDR3 bases are TGTGCCAGCAGCGTAGAGGGCTTCAACACTGAAGCTTTCTTT. This chain connects TRBV9 to TRBJ1-1; no reliable D call. Between the trimmed V and J ends, which lost 0 bases and 2 bases, there was a span of 8 bases. Germline loops: CDR1 SGDLS, CDR2 YYNGEE. The CDR3 loop spans 14 amino acids.

The chain carries TRBV5-1 and TRBJ1-2, with D possibly matching TRBD1 (5 bases). V was pared by 0 bases and J by 2 bases, with 11 bases between. Germline V gene lookup returns CDR1 SGHRS and CDR2 YFSETQ. The CDR3 contains 15 residues. The CDR3 nucleotides are TGCGCCAGCAGCTTGGACCAGGGAACAAACTATGGCTACACCTTC. This translates into CASSLDQGTNYGYTF.

This chain uses TRBV2 with TRBJ2-3; the match to TRBD2 covers 8 bases. Germline assignment: CDR1 SNHLY and CDR2 FYNNEI. Trimming took 4 bases from V and 6 from J; bases not matched to a gene: 6. The CDR3 totals 14 residues. The CDR3 is CASSAAGGLDTQYF. CDR3 bases: TGTGCCAGCAGTGCGGCGGGAGGTCTGGATACGCAGTATTTT.

This chain joins TRBV4-1 and TRBJ2-1; D may be TRBD1 or TRBD2 (5 bases each). Trimming cost V 0 bases and J 0 bases, with 12 bases left between them. Per the germline V gene, CDR1 is MGHRA and CDR2 is YSYEKL. The CDR3 has 17 residues. The DNA for the CDR3 is TGCGCCAGCAGCCAAGAAGGGGAGCTAAGCTCCTACAATGAGCAGTTCTTC. Protein product: CASSQEGELSSYNEQFF.

The chain couples TRBV7-2 to TRBJ1-2; D uncertain. Germline CDR1 SGHTA, CDR2 FQGNSA. The germline V and J ends were trimmed by 0 bases and 2 bases, with 10 bases remaining between them. The CDR3 covers 15 residues. The CDR3 here is CASSLALSGNYGYTF. CDR3 DNA: TGTGCCAGCAGCTTAGCTTTATCGGGGAACTATGGCTACACCTTC.

The rearrangement links TRBV30 to TRBJ2-1; TRBD2 matches 13 bases. Germline CDR1 and CDR2: GTSNPN and SVGIG (reference sequence). The V segment lost 2 bases and the J segment 8 bases; nucleotides outside the gene matches: 9. The CDR3 contains 16 residues. Written as DNA, the CDR3 is TGTGCCTGGAGTCGACCGGGACTAGCGGGAAAGGATGAGCAGTTCTTC. The encoded protein is CAWSRPGLAGKDEQFF.

The chain carries TRBV9 and TRBJ2-3; D perhaps matches TRBD2 (5 bases). The CDR3 covers 14 residues. CDR1 is SGDLS, CDR2 YYNGEE, per germline. Trimming took off 0 bases at V and 7 bases at J, with 12 bases between the two ends. CDR3 coding DNA: TGTGCCAGCAGCGTAGAAGGGAGTGGAAATACGCAGTATTTT. It encodes CASSVEGSGNTQYF.

This chain joins TRBV19 and TRBJ2-2; 8 nucleotides match TRBD1. Germline V gene data show CDR1 as LNHDA and CDR2 as SQIVND (reference sequence). This CDR3 is built from 15 residues. V shed 7 bases and J 7 bases; nucleotides not matched to a gene: 11. The DNA of the CDR3 is TGTGCCAGTACTTTTACAGGGGGTGGCGGCGGGGAGCTGTTTTTT. It is translated as CASTFTGGGGGELFF.

There are a few counts of this clone. The rearrangement links TRBV6-1 to TRBJ1-2; D is perhaps TRBD1 (5 bases). CDR1 and CDR2 (germline): MNHNS, SASEGT. The CDR3 runs to 13 residues. With 0 bases removed from V and 9 bases from J, the gap between germline ends came to 11 bases. The CDR3 spells CASSEAPGIRYTF. The DNA for the CDR3 is TGTGCCAGCAGTGAAGCTCCAGGGATTCGCTACACCTTC.

The chain uses TRBV5-4 and TRBJ2-5; 10 bases agree with TRBD2. V dropped 4 bases and J dropped 5; count of bases not matched to a gene: 11. The length of the CDR3 is 16 residues. Germline CDR1 reads SGHNT; CDR2 reads YYREEE (reference sequence). CDR3 in DNA: TGTGCCAGCAGCCGGACTAGCGGAGGGGGATGGGAGACCCAGTACTTC. Its protein is CASSRTSGGGWETQYF.

The chain joins TRBV11-2 to TRBJ2-7; the D is unclear. This CDR3 is 14 amino acids long. Trimming pared 1 base from V and 3 bases from J, leaving 10 bases between. CDR1 and CDR2 from the germline V gene are SGHAT and FQNNGV. CDR3 in DNA: TGTGCCAGCAGCTTAGGGTCTCGGTACTACGAGCAGTACTTC. It translates to CASSLGSRYYEQYF.

The rearrangement links TRBV6-1 to TRBJ1-3; D not certain. The germline V and J ends were trimmed by 5 bases and 2 bases, with 4 bases remaining between them. This CDR3 contains 12 residues. Germline V gene sequence: CDR1 MNHNS, CDR2 SASEGT. The CDR3 protein is CASSQTGNTIYF. CDR3 nucleotides: TGTGCCAGCAGTCAGACTGGAAACACCATATATTTT.

CDR3 sequence: CASSPSSRGNTEAFF. The CDR3 DNA is TGTGCCAGCAGCCCCTCCAGTCGGGGGAACACTGAAGCTTTCTTT. The chain has TRBV9 and TRBJ1-1; D uncertain. V gave up 4 bases and J gave up 1 base, with 14 bases separating them. This CDR3 is 15 amino acids long. In germline, CDR1 is SGDLS, CDR2 YYNGEE.

This clone was picked up one time. The chain links TRBV6-1 to TRBJ2-7; maybe TRBD1 (6 bases). The germline V and J ends were trimmed by 6 bases and 2 bases, with 14 bases remaining between them. In germline, CDR1 is MNHNS, CDR2 SASEGT. The CDR3 sequence is 14 residues long. In nucleotides, the CDR3 is TGTGCCAGCAGGCAGCGGACAGCAACCTACGAGCAGTACTTC. Amino acid sequence: CASRQRTATYEQYF.

The chain couples TRBV5-4 to TRBJ1-1; D may be TRBD1 (6 bases). The CDR3 covers 16 residues. Trimming took 4 bases from V and 6 from J, leaving 22 bases between them. Germline CDR1 is SGHNT and CDR2 is YYREEE (reference sequence). CDR3 in DNA: TGTGCCAGCAGCACTGGGGGGGCCGCTAAGCGCGCTGAAGCTTTCTTT. This translates into CASSTGGAAKRAEAFF.

The gene calls are TRBV30 and TRBJ2-6, with TRBD1 matching over 7 bases. The CDR3 is 16 amino acids. Germline CDR1 is GTSNPN and CDR2 is SVGIG (reference sequence). Trimming removed 6 bases from V and 6 bases from J; junction bases left unmatched: 14. The DNA for the CDR3 is TGTGCCTGTGATAGGACAGGCCACCTCAAGGCCAACGTCCTGACTTTC. It translates to CACDRTGHLKANVLTF.

V and J are TRBV7-2 and TRBJ2-2; unclear D gene. Germline V gene lookup returns CDR1 SGHTA and CDR2 FQGNSA. Trimming shortened V by 5 bases and J by 1 base, and 11 bases separated the two germline ends. The CDR3 is made up of 15 amino acids. The CDR3 nucleotides read TGTGCCAGCAGCCAAACGTCGGGGAACACCGGGGAGCTGTTTTTT. Residues: CASSQTSGNTGELFF.

The chain links TRBV5-1 to TRBJ2-5, with D possibly TRBD1 on 5 matching bases. The length of the CDR3 is 13 residues. Germline V gene sequence: CDR1 SGHRS, CDR2 YFSETQ. V was cut by 0 bases and J by 2 bases, with 5 bases left in between. CDR3 bases: TGCGCCAGCAGCTTGGGACAGCAAGAGACCCAGTACTTC. Translation: CASSLGQQETQYF.

This chain connects TRBV7-2 to TRBJ1-4, with TRBD1 matching 10 bases. Looked up from germline, CDR1 is SGHTA and CDR2 is FQGNSA. After removal of 5 bases from V and 8 bases from J, the junction contained 5 bases not matched to a gene. The CDR3 is 14 amino acids. The CDR3 region is CASSQGQGGEKLFF. CDR3 DNA sequence: TGTGCCAGCAGCCAAGGACAGGGGGGAGAAAAACTGTTTTTT.

The chain joins TRBV7-8 to TRBJ2-2; 9 positions match TRBD2. V trimming: 4 bases; J trimming: 2 bases; junction bases outside the gene matches: 8. The germline gives CDR1 SGHVS, CDR2 FQNEAQ. This CDR3 is 17 amino acids long. CDR3 bases: TGTGCCAGCAGCTCGGCGGGGACTAGCTTAAACACCGGGGAGCTGTTTTTT. It codes for CASSSAGTSLNTGELFF.

This rearrangement joins TRBV18 to TRBJ1-2; TRBD1 matches at 8 bases. CDR1 and CDR2 (germline): KGHSH, LQKENI. V gave up 3 bases and J gave up 4 bases; unmatched junction bases: 7. This CDR3 is 15 amino acids long. The CDR3 spells CASSPRTGMGYGYTF. The CDR3 nucleotides are TGTGCCAGCTCACCTCGGACAGGGATGGGCTATGGCTACACCTTC.

This rearrangement joins TRBV30 to TRBJ1-3; 7 nucleotides agree with TRBD1. Trimming removed 4 bases from V and 0 bases from J; junction bases left unmatched: 9. Germline CDR1 GTSNPN, CDR2 SVGIG (reference sequence). The CDR3 is 16 residues long. The CDR3 spells CAWTMGQQLSGNTIYF. CDR3 nucleotide sequence: TGTGCCTGGACAATGGGACAGCAACTCTCTGGAAACACCATATATTTT.

This clone came up a few times. The chain is built from TRBV2 and TRBJ2-2; the D is unclear. V shed 9 bases and J shed 0 bases, with 2 bases lying between them. The CDR3 totals 11 residues. CDR1 is SNHLY, CDR2 FYNNEI, per germline. This CDR3 is CASSNTGELFF. The CDR3 DNA is TGTGCCAGTTCGAACACCGGGGAGCTGTTTTTT.

This clone was observed a few times. The chain recombines TRBV5-6 with TRBJ2-3, with a possible D match to TRBD1 (5 bases). The CDR3 extends over 16 amino acids. Germline assignment: CDR1 SGHDT and CDR2 YYEEEE. The V and J ends lost 4 bases and 2 bases respectively, with 17 bases between them. The DNA of the CDR3 is TGTGCCAGCAGCAACCCAGGGCTGCGCCACACAGATACGCAGTATTTT. Its protein is CASSNPGLRHTDTQYF.

In this sample, this clone turned up once. The chain joins TRBV18 to TRBJ1-2; 7 bases are a match to TRBD1. The CDR3 contains 15 residues. Germline V gene sequence: CDR1 KGHSH, CDR2 LQKENI. V lost 3 bases and J lost 6; bases outside the gene matches: 10. The CDR3 region has the DNA TGTGCCAGCTCACCTGCTATGGACAGGCCAGATGGCTACACCTTC. As protein: CASSPAMDRPDGYTF.